The clone carrying this TCR beta chain was observed many times. With 4 bases removed from V and 5 bases from J, the gap between germline ends came to 9 bases. The CDR3 covers 13 residues. The V gene's germline CDR1 is SGHAT and CDR2 FQNNGV. The authors amplified TCR beta CDR3 from genomic DNA using two-round multiplex PCR. The first round of PCR was done with primers that matched each TRBV and TRBJ gene. One entry per CDR3 protein results from TCRdb running MiXCR on the multiplex PCR reads. The table shows tens of thousands of distinct CDR3 sequences, with 40% to 60% occurring only once. This sample stems from a study of prognosis after radiotherapy for stage I lung cancer.

The chain uses TRBV11-2 and TRBJ2-1; a possible D gene is TRBD2 (6 bases). The TCR was taken from a donor of 50 years or more with non-small cell lung cancer. Sequenced material: PBMCs, taken before or after stereotactic body radiation therapy (not recorded which). The CDR3 DNA reads as TGTGCCAGCAGCTCCTGGGAGGACAATGAGCAGTTCTTC. This codes for CASSSWEDNEQFF. Full variable domain (rest looked up from reference TRBV11-2 and TRBJ2-1): EAGVAQSPRYKIIEKRQSVAFWCNPISGHATLYWYQQILGQGPKLLIQFQNNGVVDDSQLPKDRFSAERLKGVDSTLKIQPAKLEDSAVYLCASSSWEDNEQFFGPGTRLTVL.